This T cell receptor beta chain emerged from a study of T cell changes during pregnancy in multiple sclerosis (dated by TCRdb to the late 2010s). Some background on the complete study: The study examined how the T cell repertoire changed over the course of pregnancy in women with multiple sclerosis.

The receptor library was made with the immunoSEQ multiplex PCR assay. Entries here come from immuneACCESS through TCRdb and include only in-frame sequences with V and J called. Some clones fail to appear in such tables; in the studies checked, an unresolved V gene covers under half of the shortfall, and the cause of the remainder is unknown. The sample profile shows 90,000 to 120,000 clones; roughly 92% of them were found once. The ten largest clones take up roughly 0.78% of the sample. About this clone itself: Its antigen target is currently unknown. The sample holds no much larger clone one base away, and base qualities are not on file.

Spanning cysteine to phenylalanine, the CDR3 consists of 14 amino acids. Only the CDR3 DNA stays, 42 bases, in frame from base 1. From the germline V gene, CDR1 is MNHEY and CDR2 is SVGAGI. The V and J ends are trimmed by 9 bases and 1 base, leaving 13 bases between them. The starting material was peripheral blood, obtained in the third trimester of pregnancy. This receptor was obtained from a female donor in good health, enrolled as a control in a pregnancy study. Rearrangement joined TRBV6-5 to TRBJ1-5; TRBD1 could be the D gene, as 6 bases match. CDR3 reads: CASQQGSSNQPQHF. The bases are TGTGCCAGTCAACAGGGAAGCAGCAATCAGCCCCAGCATTTT.